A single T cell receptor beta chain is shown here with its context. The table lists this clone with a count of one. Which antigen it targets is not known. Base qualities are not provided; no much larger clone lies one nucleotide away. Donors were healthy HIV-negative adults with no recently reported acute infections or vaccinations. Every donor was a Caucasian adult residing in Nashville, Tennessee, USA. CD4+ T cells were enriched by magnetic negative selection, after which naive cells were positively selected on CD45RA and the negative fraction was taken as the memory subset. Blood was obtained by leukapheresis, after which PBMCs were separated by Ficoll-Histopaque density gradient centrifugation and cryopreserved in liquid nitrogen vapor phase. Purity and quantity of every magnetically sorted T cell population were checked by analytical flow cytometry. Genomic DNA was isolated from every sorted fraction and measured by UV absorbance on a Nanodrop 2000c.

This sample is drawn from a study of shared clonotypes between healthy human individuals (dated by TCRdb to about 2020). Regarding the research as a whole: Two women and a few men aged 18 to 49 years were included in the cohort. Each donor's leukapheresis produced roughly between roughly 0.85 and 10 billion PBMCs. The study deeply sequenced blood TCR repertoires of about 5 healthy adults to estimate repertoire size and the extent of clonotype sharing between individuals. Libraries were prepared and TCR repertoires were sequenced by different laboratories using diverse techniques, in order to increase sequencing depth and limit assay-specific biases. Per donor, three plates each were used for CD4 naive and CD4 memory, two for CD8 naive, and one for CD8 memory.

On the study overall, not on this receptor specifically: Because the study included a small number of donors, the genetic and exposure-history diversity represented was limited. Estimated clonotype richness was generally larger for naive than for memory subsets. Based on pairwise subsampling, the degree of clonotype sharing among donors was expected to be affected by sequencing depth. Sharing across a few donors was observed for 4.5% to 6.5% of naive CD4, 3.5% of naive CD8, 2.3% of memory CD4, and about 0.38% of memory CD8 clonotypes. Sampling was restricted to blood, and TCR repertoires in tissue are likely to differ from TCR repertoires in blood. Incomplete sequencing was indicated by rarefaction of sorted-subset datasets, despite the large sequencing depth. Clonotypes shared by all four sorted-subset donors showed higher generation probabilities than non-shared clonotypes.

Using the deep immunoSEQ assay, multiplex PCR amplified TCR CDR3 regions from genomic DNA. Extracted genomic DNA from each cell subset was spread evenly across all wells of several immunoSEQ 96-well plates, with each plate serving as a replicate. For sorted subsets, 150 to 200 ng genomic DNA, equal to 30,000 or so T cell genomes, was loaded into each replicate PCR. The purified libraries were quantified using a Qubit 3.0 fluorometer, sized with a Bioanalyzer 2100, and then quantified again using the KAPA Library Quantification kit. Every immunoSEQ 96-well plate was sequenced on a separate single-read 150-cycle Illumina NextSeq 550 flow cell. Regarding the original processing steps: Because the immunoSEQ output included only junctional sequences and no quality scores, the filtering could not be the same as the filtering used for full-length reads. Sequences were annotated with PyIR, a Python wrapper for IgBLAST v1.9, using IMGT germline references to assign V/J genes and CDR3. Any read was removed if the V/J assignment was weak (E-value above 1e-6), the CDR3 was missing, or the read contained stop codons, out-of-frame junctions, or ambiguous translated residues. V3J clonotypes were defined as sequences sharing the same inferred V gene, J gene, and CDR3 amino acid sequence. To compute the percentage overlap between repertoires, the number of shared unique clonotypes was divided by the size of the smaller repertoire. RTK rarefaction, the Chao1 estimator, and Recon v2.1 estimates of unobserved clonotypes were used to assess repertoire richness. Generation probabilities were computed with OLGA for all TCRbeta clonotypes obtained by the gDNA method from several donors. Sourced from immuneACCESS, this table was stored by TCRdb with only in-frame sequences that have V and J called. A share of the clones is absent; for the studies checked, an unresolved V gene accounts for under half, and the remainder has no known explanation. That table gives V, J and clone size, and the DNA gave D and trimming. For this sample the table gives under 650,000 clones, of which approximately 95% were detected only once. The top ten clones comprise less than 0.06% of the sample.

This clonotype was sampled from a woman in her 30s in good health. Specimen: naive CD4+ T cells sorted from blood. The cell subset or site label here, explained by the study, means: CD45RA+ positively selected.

The DNA sequence is given as TGTGCCAGCAGCCCGAGGGGATATAGCAATCAGCCCCAGCATTTT. Translated, it reads CASSPRGYSNQPQHF. In this chain, TRBV4-2 is recombined with TRBJ1-5; TRBD1 could be the D gene, as 5 bases match. From a lookup of the germline V gene, CDR1 and CDR2 are LGHNA and YNFKEQ. The CDR3 runs 15 residues from the cysteine to the phenylalanine. Only the CDR3 portion is preserved as DNA: 45 bases, with reading frame beginning at the first base. Relative to germline, V is 4 bases shorter and J is 0 bases shorter, with 10 bases between their ends.